These 21 T cell receptor beta chains came from one sample sequenced in a study of T cell repertoires in cytomegalovirus infection. The antigens of these receptors remain unknown. TCRdb itself ran the reads through MiXCR, one entry per CDR3 protein. Among some 500,000 distinct CDR3 sequences listed, more than 30% were seen once. Sample: cultured PBMCs, taken from culture after CMV antigen stimulation. All receptors come from a human donor in good health (CMV status not recorded). Some clones in this sample may be carry-over from other donors' samples.

This clonotype appeared a few times. The chain employs TRBV5-1 and TRBJ1-1, with 9 nucleotides matching TRBD1. This CDR3 has 18 residues. With 1 base clipped from V and 1 base from J, the junction kept 11 bases outside the gene matches. CDR1 is SGHRS and CDR2 is YFSETQ in the germline V gene. CDR3 loop: CASSLLPQVQGANTEAFF. CDR3 DNA sequence: TGCGCCAGCAGCTTGTTGCCCCAGGTACAGGGGGCGAACACTGAAGCTTTCTTT.

The rearrangement links TRBV20-1 to TRBJ1-2; D not certain. The V gene's germline CDR1 is DFQATT and CDR2 SNEGSKA (reference sequence). Trimming took off 6 bases at V and 7 bases at J, with 18 bases between the two ends. The CDR3 is 13 amino acids. CDR3 bases: TGCAGTGCCAGCCCCGCGGGGTCGGCTGGCTACACCTTC. The encoded protein is CSASPAGSAGYTF.

This chain uses TRBV7-6 with TRBJ1-4; D perhaps matches TRBD1 (6 bases). Trimming shortened V by 2 bases and J by 7 bases, and 14 bases separated the two germline ends. The CDR3 sequence is 15 residues long. Per the germline V gene, CDR1 is SGHVS and CDR2 is FNYEAQ. The CDR3 DNA reads TGTGCCAGCAGCTTATCCCAGGGGACGGGTGAAAAACTGTTTTTT. Its protein product is CASSLSQGTGEKLFF.

The chain links TRBV28 to TRBJ2-7; D gene unclear. V was shortened by 6 bases and J by 3 bases, with 12 bases between the two germline ends. Per germline, CDR1 MDHEN and CDR2 SYDVKM. The CDR3 sequence is 13 residues long. CDR3 nucleotide sequence: TGTGCCAGCAGCCTCTTCAGTTACTACGAGCAGTACTTC. It yields the protein CASSLFSYYEQYF.

The chain employs TRBV6-2 or TRBV6-3 and TRBJ2-7; D perhaps matches TRBD2 (6 bases). CDR1 and CDR2 from the germline V gene are MNHEY and SVGEGT. Trimming took off 2 bases at V and 3 bases at J, with 17 bases between the two ends. The CDR3 contains 16 residues. CDR3 in amino acids: CASSYPGTLLLYEQYF. CDR3 nucleotides: TGTGCCAGCAGTTACCCCGGGACTTTGCTCCTCTACGAGCAGTACTTC.

The V call is TRBV12-3 or TRBV12-4, the J call TRBJ2-1; D gene ambiguous. The CDR3 consists of 14 residues. V was clipped by 2 bases and J by 6 bases, with 11 bases between them. The CDR3 DNA reads TGTGCCAGCAGTTTAAGGCGGATTGGCAATGAGCAGTTCTTC. It yields the protein CASSLRRIGNEQFF.

The chain is built from TRBV6-6 and TRBJ2-1; D is perhaps TRBD2 (6 bases). V was pared by 2 bases and J by 9 bases, with 8 bases between. The CDR3 runs 12 residues. Germline CDR1 is MNHNY and CDR2 is SVGAGI (reference sequence). CDR3 protein: CASSYKGGEQFF. Written as DNA, the CDR3 is TGTGCCAGCAGTTACAAGGGAGGTGAGCAGTTCTTC.

The chain recombines TRBV11-2 with TRBJ2-1; D gene ambiguous. In germline, CDR1 is SGHAT, CDR2 FQNNGV. V lost 5 bases and J lost 3, with 11 bases in between. The CDR3 spans 14 residues. The DNA of the CDR3 is TGTGCCAGCAGCATACTACCGCTCTACAATGAGCAGTTCTTC. It translates to CASSILPLYNEQFF.

This clonotype was counted once. The junction and the germline gene differ at one end; a read error may be behind it. CDR3 DNA: TGTGCTAGCAGCTTAGGGGGACACCCCACAGATACGCAGTATTTT. It translates to CASSLGGHPTDTQYF. The V and J genes are TRBV7-7 and TRBJ2-3; a possible D gene is TRBD1 (6 bases). Germline-derived CDR1 and CDR2 are SSHAT and FNYEAQ (reference sequence). This CDR3 region has 15 residues.

This clonotype has just a few counts. This sequence joins TRBV6-2 or TRBV6-3 and TRBJ2-3, with a possible D match to TRBD1 (5 bases). The CDR3 loop spans 14 amino acids. V was cut by 2 bases and J by 5 bases, with 11 bases left in between. Looked up from germline, CDR1 is MNHEY and CDR2 is SVGEGT. The chain's CDR3 is CASSYDQGVDTQYF. The DNA of the CDR3 is TGTGCCAGCAGTTACGACCAGGGTGTAGATACGCAGTATTTT.

Ten or more counts support this clonotype. The chain employs TRBV7-2 and TRBJ2-3; tentatively, D is TRBD2 (5 bases). CDR1 and CDR2 (germline): SGHTA, FQGNSA. V was clipped by 10 bases and J by 8 bases, with 22 bases between them. The CDR3 consists of 14 residues. CDR3 sequence: CANALRLGETTQYF. CDR3 coding DNA: TGTGCCAACGCCCTGCGACTCGGGGAGACTACGCAGTATTTT.

V and J are TRBV4-1 and TRBJ2-5; tentatively, D is TRBD2 (7 bases). V lost 2 bases and J lost 5, with 21 bases in between. Per germline, CDR1 MGHRA and CDR2 YSYEKL. The CDR3 runs 17 residues. The DNA of the CDR3 is TGCGCCAGCAGCCAACTCCCGGAGGGGGGGGCGAGGGAGACCCAGTACTTC. It translates to CASSQLPEGGARETQYF.

The rearrangement joins TRBV6-6 to TRBJ1-2; D is perhaps TRBD1 (5 bases). The germline V gene has CDR1 MNHNY and CDR2 SVGAGI (reference sequence). The CDR3 has 15 residues. Between the trimmed V and J ends, which lost 7 bases and 8 bases, there was a span of 23 bases. CDR3 sequence reads: CASILPHAGAGGYTF. The CDR3 DNA reads TGTGCCAGCATCCTCCCCCACGCGGGCGCAGGGGGCTACACCTTC.

This clonotype was seen a single time. The V call is TRBV2, the J call TRBJ2-7; tentative D call: TRBD2 (6 bases). V was pared by 3 bases and J by 2 bases, with 14 bases between. Germline V gene sequence: CDR1 SNHLY, CDR2 FYNNEI. The CDR3 has 15 residues. The CDR3 region has the DNA TGTGCCAGCAGTGATGGGCTAGCGCCCACCTACGAGCAGTACGTC. Its protein product is CASSDGLAPTYEQYV.

CDR3 in DNA: TGTGCCAGCACCCCGGGGGGGGCGGGGGGTTTCAATGAGCAGTTCTTC. Amino acids: CASTPGGAGGFNEQFF. J is TRBJ2-1 and V is TRBV5-4; TRBD2 agrees at 8 bases. The CDR3 is 16 residues long. Germline CDR1 SGHNT, CDR2 YYREEE (reference sequence). The J segment lost 6 bases and the V segment lost 6 bases, leaving 14 bases of the junction unmatched.

The J gene is TRBJ1-5, the V gene TRBV6-2 or TRBV6-3, with D unclear. CDR3 length: 17 amino acids. Germline CDR1 is MNHEY and CDR2 is SVGEGT. Trimming left V 2 bases short and J 0 bases short, with 14 bases between. The CDR3 protein is CASSYGPDGYSNQPQHF. CDR3 DNA sequence: TGTGCCAGCAGTTACGGCCCGGACGGATATAGCAATCAGCCCCAGCATTTT.

The chain uses TRBV2 and TRBJ1-6, with TRBD1 as a possible D gene (6 bases). With 6 bases removed from V and 2 bases from J, the gap between germline ends came to 17 bases. Germline V gene lookup returns CDR1 SNHLY and CDR2 FYNNEI. CDR3 length equals 17 residues. The CDR3 sequence is CASSGSRGQTYNSPLHF. The DNA of the CDR3 is TGTGCCAGCAGCGGGTCTCGAGGACAGACCTATAATTCACCCCTCCACTTT.

This chain uses TRBV29-1 with TRBJ2-1; TRBD1 aligns across 11 bases. This CDR3 is 15 amino acids long. Germline V gene lookup returns CDR1 SQVTM and CDR2 ANQGSEA. With 2 bases clipped from V and 7 bases from J, the junction kept 7 bases outside the gene matches. Here the CDR3 DNA reads TGCAGCGTTGAACTGGGGACAGGGGGGCTTAATGAGCAGTTCTTC. Amino acid sequence: CSVELGTGGLNEQFF.

This chain connects TRBV20-1 to TRBJ2-5; possible D gene TRBD1, 6 bases. Germline V CDR1 and CDR2: DFQATT, SNEGSKA (reference sequence). CDR3 size: 16 residues. V was cut by 0 bases and J by 1 base, with 15 bases left in between. CDR3 in DNA: TGCAGTGCTAGAGATCTCCGGGGACAAGTCCAAGAGACCCAGTACTTC. This translates into CSARDLRGQVQETQYF.

This clonotype was counted between two and nine times. The gene calls are TRBV29-1 and TRBJ2-5; TRBD2 is a possible D gene (6 bases). Germline CDR1 reads SQVTM; CDR2 reads ANQGSEA. The CDR3 runs to 12 residues. The germline V and J ends were trimmed by 4 bases and 5 bases, with 11 bases remaining between them. The CDR3 DNA is TGCAGCGTTGCGCTCCGGGGGGAGACCCAGTACTTC. The encoded protein is CSVALRGETQYF.

This clonotype occurred a few times. The chain links TRBV11-1 to TRBJ2-3; tentatively, D is TRBD2 (5 bases). Germline V gene data show CDR1 as SGHAT and CDR2 as FQDESV (reference sequence). Between the trimmed V and J ends, which lost 2 bases and 9 bases, there was a span of 9 bases. CDR3 length: 12 amino acids. CDR3 sequence reads: CASSLSGPTQYF. As DNA, the CDR3 is TGTGCCAGCAGCTTAAGCGGACCGACGCAGTATTTT.